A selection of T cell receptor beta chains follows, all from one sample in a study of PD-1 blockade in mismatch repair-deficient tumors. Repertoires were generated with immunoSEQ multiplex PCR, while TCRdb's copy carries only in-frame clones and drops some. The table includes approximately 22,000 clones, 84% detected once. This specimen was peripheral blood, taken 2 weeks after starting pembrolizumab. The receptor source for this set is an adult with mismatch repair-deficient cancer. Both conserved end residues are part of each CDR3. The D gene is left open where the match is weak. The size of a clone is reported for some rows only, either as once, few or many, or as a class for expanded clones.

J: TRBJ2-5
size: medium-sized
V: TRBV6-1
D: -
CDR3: CASSDGAGTQETQYF
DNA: TGTGCCAGCAGTGATGGGGCGGGGACTCAAGAGACCCAGTACTTC

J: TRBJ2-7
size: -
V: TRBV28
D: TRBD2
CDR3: CASSFKISGGEYEQYF
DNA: TGTGCCAGCAGTTTTAAGATTTCGGGGGGGGAATACGAGCAGTACTTC

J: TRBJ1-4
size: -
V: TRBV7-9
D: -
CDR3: CASTSPGTEGEKLFF
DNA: TGTGCCAGCACCTCCCCCGGGACCGAAGGCGAAAAACTGTTTTTT

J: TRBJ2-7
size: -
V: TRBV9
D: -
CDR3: CASSQEQGPEQYF
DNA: TGTGCCAGCAGCCAAGAGCAGGGTCCCGAGCAGTACTTC

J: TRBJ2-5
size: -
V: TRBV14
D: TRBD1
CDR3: CASSQTGTEETQYF
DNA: TGTGCCAGCAGCCAAACTGGGACAGAAGAGACCCAGTACTTC

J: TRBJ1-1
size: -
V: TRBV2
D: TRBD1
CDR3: CASSPDRKLTEAFF
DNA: TGTGCCAGCAGTCCGGACAGGAAGCTCACTGAAGCTTTCTTT

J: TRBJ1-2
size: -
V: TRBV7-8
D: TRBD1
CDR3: CASSTRVANRGQNYGYTF
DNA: TGTGCCAGCAGCACAAGGGTGGCCAACAGGGGGCAAAACTATGGCTACACCTTC

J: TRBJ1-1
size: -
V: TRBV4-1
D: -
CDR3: CASSQGVIQAEAFF
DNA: TGCGCCAGCAGCCAAGGGGTTATACAAGCTGAAGCTTTCTTT

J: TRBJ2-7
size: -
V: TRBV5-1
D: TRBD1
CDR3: CASQTGTGGSYEQYF
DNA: TGCGCCAGCCAAACCGGGACAGGGGGTTCCTACGAGCAGTACTTC

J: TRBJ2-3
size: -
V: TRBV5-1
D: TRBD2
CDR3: CASRRERGTQYF
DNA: TGCGCCAGCAGGAGAGAGCGGGGTACGCAGTATTTT

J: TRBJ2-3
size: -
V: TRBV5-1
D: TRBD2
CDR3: CASSWGSSGSTDTQYF
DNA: TGCGCCAGCAGCTGGGGGTCTAGCGGGTCGACAGATACGCAGTATTTT

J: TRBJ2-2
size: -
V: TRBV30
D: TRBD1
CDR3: CAGTGVTGELFF
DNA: TGTGCCGGAACAGGGGTGACCGGGGAGCTGTTTTTT

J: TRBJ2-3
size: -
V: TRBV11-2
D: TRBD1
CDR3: CASRRQGASTDTQYF
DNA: TGTGCCAGCAGACGACAGGGGGCAAGCACAGATACGCAGTATTTT

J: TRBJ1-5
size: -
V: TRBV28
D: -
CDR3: CASSLSGDQPQHF
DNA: TGTGCCAGCAGTTTATCGGGTGATCAGCCCCAGCATTTT

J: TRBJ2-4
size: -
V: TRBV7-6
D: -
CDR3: CASSPVGVHGPDLAKNIQYF
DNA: TGTGCCAGCAGCCCCGTAGGAGTCCATGGACCCGATCTAGCCAAAAACATTCAGTACTTC

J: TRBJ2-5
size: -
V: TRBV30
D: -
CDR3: CAWGGASDQETQYF
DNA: TGTGCCTGGGGTGGGGCTAGCGATCAAGAGACCCAGTACTTC